Each of the 15 T cell receptor beta chains below was sequenced from the same sample in a study of blood T cell repertoires in COVID-19. Profiling relied on immunoSEQ multiplex PCR, and the TCRdb table lists in-frame clones only, not all of them. The sample has 150,000 to 200,000 clones, about 80% seen once; the top ten hold 26%. Sequenced: peripheral blood. These receptors came from a woman between 65 and 79 years old with acute or convalescent COVID-19.

V usage is TRBV7-9 and J usage is TRBJ2-2; D not resolved. This CDR3 has 14 amino acids. The V gene's germline CDR1 is SEHNR and CDR2 FQNEAQ (reference sequence). V gave up 8 bases and J gave up 5 bases, with 15 bases separating them. The chain's CDR3 is CASVQFEDTGELFF. CDR3 nucleotides: TGTGCCAGCGTTCAGTTCGAGGATACCGGGGAGCTGTTTTTT.

V usage is TRBV2 and J usage is TRBJ2-5, with 8 bases aligning to TRBD1. Germline values: CDR1 SNHLY, CDR2 FYNNEI. The V and J ends lost 6 bases and 5 bases, in that order; junction bases with no gene match: 11. There are 15 residues in the CDR3. The CDR3 DNA is TGTGCCAGCAGCCGAGGACAGGGAGTCTGGGAGACCCAGTACTTC. This sequence encodes CASSRGQGVWETQYF.

The rearrangement joins TRBV7-8 to TRBJ2-1; D is ambiguous. Trimming pared 2 bases from V and 8 bases from J, leaving 22 bases between. The germline CDR1 and CDR2 sequences are SGHVS and FQNEAQ. CDR3 size: 17 residues. CDR3 sequence (DNA): TGTGCCAGCAGCTTACGGCCCAGGCTCCAACTGACCCATGAGCAGTTCTTC. It codes for CASSLRPRLQLTHEQFF.

The genes are TRBV7-2 and TRBJ2-6; D may be TRBD2 (6 bases). The CDR3 loop spans 16 amino acids. The V gene lost 5 bases and the J gene lost 4 bases, with 15 bases spanning the gap. Germline V gene sequence: CDR1 SGHTA, CDR2 FQGNSA. The CDR3 is CASSPAGPGGANVLTF. The CDR3 DNA reads as TGTGCCAGCAGCCCCGCGGGGCCGGGAGGGGCCAACGTCCTGACTTTC.

The J gene is TRBJ2-7, the V gene TRBV10-3, with 7 bases identical to TRBD2. The CDR3 sequence is 15 residues long. Germline V gives CDR1 ENHRY, CDR2 SYGVKD. V lost 0 bases to trimming and J lost 4 bases; unmatched junction nucleotides: 6. Written as DNA, the CDR3 is TGTGCCATCAGTGAGTCCCCAGCGGGGCCATACGAGCAGTACTTC. Translation gives CAISESPAGPYEQYF.

The V gene is TRBV30, the J gene TRBJ2-1; D uncertain. From germline, CDR1 is GTSNPN and CDR2 SVGIG (reference sequence). This CDR3 is 15 amino acids long. V lost 1 base and J lost 8, with 18 bases in between. The CDR3 coding sequence is TGTGCCTGGAGTGCCGGCGAGCAGACTCTTGATGAGCAGTTCTTC. Translated: CAWSAGEQTLDEQFF. The whole variable domain, filled in from reference TRBV30 and TRBJ2-1, reads SQTIHQWPATLVQPVGSPLSLECTVEGTSNPNLYWYRQAAGRGLQLLFYSVGIGQISSEVPQNLSASRPQDRQFILSSKKLLLSDSGFYLCAWSAGEQTLDEQFFGPGTRLTVL.

There are a few counts of this clone. The V and J genes are TRBV19 and TRBJ2-5; 8 bases are shared with TRBD1. CDR1 is LNHDA and CDR2 is SQIVND in the germline V gene (reference sequence). The CDR3 is 14 amino acids. Trimming removed 6 bases from V and 1 base from J; junction bases left unmatched: 4. CDR3 bases: TGTGCCAGTAGCCGACAGGGGACCCAAGAGACCCAGTACTTC. Translating it yields CASSRQGTQETQYF.

This clone was picked up a small number of times. The gene calls are TRBV5-4 and TRBJ2-1; 11 bases match TRBD2. The germline gives CDR1 SGHNT, CDR2 YYREEE (reference sequence). The CDR3 has 16 amino acids. V trimming: 4 bases; J trimming: 3 bases; junction bases outside the gene matches: 6. CDR3 sequence: CASSPSGRTIYNEQFF. CDR3 DNA sequence: TGTGCCAGCAGCCCTAGCGGGAGGACTATCTACAATGAGCAGTTCTTC.

This chain's CDR3 is CASSPGLAPETQYF. The DNA for the CDR3 is TGTGCCAGCAGCCCGGGACTAGCCCCAGAGACCCAGTACTTC. The V gene is TRBV7-3, the J gene TRBJ2-5, with 9 positions matching TRBD2. The CDR3 consists of 14 residues. CDR1 is SGHTA and CDR2 is FQGTGA in the germline V gene. J was trimmed by 4 bases and V by 5 bases; bases with no gene match: 5.

The rearrangement joins TRBV5-1 to TRBJ1-1; D is unclear. CDR1 is SGHRS, CDR2 YFSETQ, per germline. The CDR3 spans 17 residues. Trimming removed 0 bases from V and 0 bases from J, with 15 bases in between. The CDR3 region is CASSLGSPTTMNTEAFF. As DNA, the CDR3 is TGCGCCAGCAGCTTGGGCAGTCCAACAACTATGAACACTGAAGCTTTCTTT.

The chain recombines TRBV5-6 with TRBJ2-5; no clear D. This CDR3 spans 13 amino acids. Germline V gives CDR1 SGHDT, CDR2 YYEEEE. V dropped 0 bases and J dropped 7 bases, with 10 bases sitting between them. The CDR3 sequence: CASSLGQVGTQYF. In nucleotides, the CDR3 is TGTGCCAGCAGCTTGGGCCAGGTGGGGACCCAGTACTTC.

This rearrangement joins TRBV19 to TRBJ1-2; no definite D call. V was cut by 1 base and J by 6 bases, with 9 bases left in between. Germline CDR1 and CDR2: LNHDA and SQIVND (reference sequence). This CDR3 spans 13 amino acids. The CDR3 DNA reads as TGTGCCAGTAGTATAGCTCCGGGAAATGGCTACACCTTC. Encoded protein: CASSIAPGNGYTF.

V is TRBV14 and J is TRBJ1-6; 7 nucleotides align to TRBD1. Germline V gene data show CDR1 as SGHDN and CDR2 as FVKESK. The CDR3 runs 16 residues. Losses at the gene ends were 0 bases for V and 9 bases for J; bases not matched to a gene: 8. In nucleotides, the CDR3 is TGTGCCAGCAGCCAAGAGGGATGGACAGGCGGTTCACCCCTCCACTTT. It codes for CASSQEGWTGGSPLHF.

This sequence joins TRBV5-1 and TRBJ2-3, with a weak D call TRBD2 (5 bases). The CDR3 is 15 amino acids. Trimming removed 2 bases from V and 0 bases from J, with 10 bases in between. Germline assignment: CDR1 SGHRS and CDR2 YFSETQ. The CDR3 DNA sequence: TGCGCCAGCAGCTTTGAGGGATCTAGCACAGATACGCAGTATTTT. Translated: CASSFEGSSTDTQYF.

The CDR3 here is CSVTRTGVRSPLHF. CDR3 nucleotide sequence: TGCAGCGTTACACGGACAGGGGTGCGATCACCCCTCCACTTT. V gene TRBV29-1 combines with J gene TRBJ1-6, with 9 bases that match TRBD1. The CDR3 is made up of 14 amino acids. J lost 10 bases, V lost 5 bases, and 9 bases had no gene match. CDR1 is SQVTM, CDR2 ANQGSEA, per germline.